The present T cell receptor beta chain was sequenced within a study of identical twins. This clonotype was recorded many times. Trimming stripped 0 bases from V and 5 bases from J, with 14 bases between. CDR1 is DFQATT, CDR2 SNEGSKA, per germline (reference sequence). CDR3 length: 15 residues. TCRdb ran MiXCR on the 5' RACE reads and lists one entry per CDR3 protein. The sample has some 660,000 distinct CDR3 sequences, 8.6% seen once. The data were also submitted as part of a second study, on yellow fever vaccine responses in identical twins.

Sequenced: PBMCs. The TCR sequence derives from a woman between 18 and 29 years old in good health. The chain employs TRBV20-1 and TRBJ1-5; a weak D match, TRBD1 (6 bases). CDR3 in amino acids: CSAREGAGRDQPQHF. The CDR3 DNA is TGCAGTGCTAGAGAGGGGGCAGGGAGAGATCAGCCCCAGCATTTT.